The clone carrying this T cell receptor (beta chain) was seen many times. The antigen is undetermined. These data come from a study of T cell repertoires in cytomegalovirus infection. As for the study in general: Recently identified HLA-C-restricted and well-studied HLA-B-restricted CMV epitopes were used. Public signatures in TCR beta pointed to CMV infection and matching HLA type. Study observations and caveats: CMV-specific HLA-C-restricted TCR beta clonotypes dominated the ex vivo response. Using cumulative public TCR beta family frequency, the authors identified those who carried CMV together with the relevant HLA.

V lost 3 bases and J lost 0, with 11 bases in between. CDR1 is LGHNA, CDR2 YSLEER, per germline. The CDR3 is made up of 15 amino acids. TCRdb re-analysed the reads in MiXCR, keeping a single row per CDR3 protein. Here the sample spans about 25,000 distinct CDR3 sequences, roughly 20% being singletons. The TCR sequence derives from a human donor in good health (CMV status not recorded). Some clones in this sample may be carry-over from other donors' samples. Sequencing used CD8+ T cells from cultured PBMCs, obtained from culture after CMV antigen stimulation. The genes are TRBV4-3 and TRBJ1-2, with D possibly being TRBD1 (5 bases). The CDR3 DNA reads TGCGCCAGCAGCCAGGGGCGGCGTTCTAACTATGGCTACACCTTC. Translation gives CASSQGRRSNYGYTF.